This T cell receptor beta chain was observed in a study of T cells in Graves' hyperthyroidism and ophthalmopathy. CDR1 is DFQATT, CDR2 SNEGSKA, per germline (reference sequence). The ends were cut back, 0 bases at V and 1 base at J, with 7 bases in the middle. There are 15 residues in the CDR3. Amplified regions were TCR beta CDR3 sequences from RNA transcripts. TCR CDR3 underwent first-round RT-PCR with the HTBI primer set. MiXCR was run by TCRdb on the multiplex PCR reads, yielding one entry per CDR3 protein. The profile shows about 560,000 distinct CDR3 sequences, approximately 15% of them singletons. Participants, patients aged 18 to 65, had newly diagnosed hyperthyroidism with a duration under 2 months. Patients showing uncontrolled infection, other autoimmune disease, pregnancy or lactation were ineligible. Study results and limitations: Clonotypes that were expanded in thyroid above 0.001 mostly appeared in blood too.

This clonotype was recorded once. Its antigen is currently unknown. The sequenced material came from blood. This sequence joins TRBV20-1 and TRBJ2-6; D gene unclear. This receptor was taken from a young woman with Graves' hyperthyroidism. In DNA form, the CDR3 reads TGCAGTGCTAGAGATACAGCTTCTGGGGCCAACGTCCTGACTTTC. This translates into CSARDTASGANVLTF.